This T cell receptor beta chain was sequenced during a study of T cell responses to AZD1222 COVID-19 vaccine. Germline-derived CDR1 and CDR2 are MDHEN and SYDVKM. Trimming removed 4 bases from V and 3 bases from J; junction bases left unmatched: 3. This CDR3 has 13 residues. With regard to this clone: The target antigen is unknown.

Only in-frame clones appear in the TCRdb table, and some are missing; sequencing was by immunoSEQ multiplex PCR. The data hold about 100,000 clones, with 90% to 95% observed a single time. Study observations and caveats: Nearly half of spike-specific TCRs reportedly target variant regions that are unmutated in the B.1.351 and B.1.1.7 variants. Clonal diversity was possibly underestimated, and white British individuals and females predominated among donors. Spike was spanned by vaccine-associated CD4 TCRs, which were dominant at 160-218 and 743-854.

This clonotype was sampled from an adult who received the AZD1222 COVID-19 vaccine. This sample comprised peripheral blood, obtained 28 days after the second AZD1222 dose. V usage is TRBV28 and J usage is TRBJ2-7; 7 bases match TRBD1. This CDR3 is CASSSGQNYEQYF. The CDR3 nucleotides read TGTGCCAGCAGTTCGGGACAGAACTACGAGCAGTACTTC.